Sequencing of this T cell receptor beta chain was carried out in a study of T cell responses to AZD1222 COVID-19 vaccine. Study context: Pooled together were second doses at about 4 or about 12 weeks.

Whole-study findings and limits: At study baseline, merely five or six AZD1222 recipients were seropositive. Clonal diversity may have been underestimated, and the donors were mostly white British, with more females than males. Two doses of AZD1222 preceded a rise in Spike-specific TCR breadth and depth.

Notes on this clone: No antigen is known for it.

Produced via immunoSEQ multiplex PCR; TCRdb's table is partial and in-frame only. The sample contains about 110,000 clones, roughly 90% of which appear only once. Sample: peripheral blood, taken on day 0 of AZD1222 vaccination. This TCR was recovered from an adult in good health.

CDR3 amino acids: CATSGTGDGRPQHF. DNA for the CDR3: TGTGCCACCAGCGGGACAGGGGATGGGAGGCCCCAGCATTTT. The chain has TRBV24-1 and TRBJ1-5; 10 bases fit TRBD1. V trimming: 7 bases; J trimming: 9 bases; junction bases outside the gene matches: 8. The CDR3 consists of 14 residues. Looked up from germline, CDR1 is KGHDR and CDR2 is SFDVKD.